This record concerns one T cell receptor (beta chain) sequence. Its cognate antigen is unknown. The PCR was carried out with 60 Vbeta primers and 13 Jbeta primers. TCRdb's table, derived via immunoSEQ multiplex PCR, lists solely in-frame clones and lacks some. This table lists roughly 140,000 clones. The CDR3 is 15 amino acids. The trim removed 4 bases at V and 5 bases at J, leaving 8 bases unmatched. CDR1 is LGHNA, CDR2 YNFKEQ, per germline. This specimen belongs to a study of cytomegalovirus exposure and HLA in healthy donors. Findings and caveats of the study: As a later analysis revealed, the rate of TCR association differed by HLA locus, with DRB1 most and HLA-C fewest. Accurate prediction of most subjects' HLA-A and HLA-B alleles from TCR beta sequences was reported.

The receptor was derived from a male donor in good health and CMV-seronegative. This chain links TRBV4-2 with TRBJ1-1, with 9 bases identical to TRBD1. Specimen: PBMCs. CDR3 bases: TGTGCCAGCAGCCGAGACGGGGACAGGGAAACTGAAGCTTTCTTT. Residues: CASSRDGDRETEAFF.